This T cell receptor beta chain was sequenced for a study of blood T cell repertoires in COVID-19. Overall study: Collection of acute and convalescent COVID-19 samples took place in the United States, Italy and Spain. In each case, the material was cDNA or gDNA derived from T cells, B-cell-depleted T cells, or PBMCs.

Assay used: immunoSEQ multiplex PCR; TCRdb lists only in-frame clones, some missing. The data show approximately 23,000 clones, with roughly 88% seen just once and roughly 2.5% held by the top ten. There are 15 residues in the CDR3. The germline V gene has CDR1 MNHEY and CDR2 SVGAGI. V was clipped by 4 bases and J by 7 bases, with 14 bases between them. V is TRBV6-5 and J is TRBJ1-6; D perhaps matches TRBD1 (5 bases). The sample taken for sequencing was peripheral blood. This clonotype was obtained from a man aged 70 or older with acute or convalescent COVID-19. The CDR3 coding sequence is TGTGCCAGCAGTTTCGCGTGGAGGGGCAATTCACCCCTCCACTTT. It codes for CASSFAWRGNSPLHF.